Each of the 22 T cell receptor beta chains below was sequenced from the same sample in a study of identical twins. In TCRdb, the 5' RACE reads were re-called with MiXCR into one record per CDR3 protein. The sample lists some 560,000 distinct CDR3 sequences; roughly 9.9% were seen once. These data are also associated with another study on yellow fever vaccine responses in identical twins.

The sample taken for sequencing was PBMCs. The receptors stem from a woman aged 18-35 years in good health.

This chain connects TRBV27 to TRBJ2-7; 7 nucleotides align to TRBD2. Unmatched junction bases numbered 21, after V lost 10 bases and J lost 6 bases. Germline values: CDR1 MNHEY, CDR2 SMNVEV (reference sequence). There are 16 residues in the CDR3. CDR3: CATLYSGSGHVSEQYF. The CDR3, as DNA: TGTGCCACCCTTTATAGTGGTAGCGGGCATGTCAGCGAGCAGTACTTC.

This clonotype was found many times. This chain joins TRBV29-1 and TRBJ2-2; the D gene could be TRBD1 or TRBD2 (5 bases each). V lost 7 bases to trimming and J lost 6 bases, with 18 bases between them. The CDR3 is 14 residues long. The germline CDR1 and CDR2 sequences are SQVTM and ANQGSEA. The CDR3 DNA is TGCAGCGCGGCAAAGGGGACGGATTCCGGGGAGCTGTTTTTT. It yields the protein CSAAKGTDSGELFF.

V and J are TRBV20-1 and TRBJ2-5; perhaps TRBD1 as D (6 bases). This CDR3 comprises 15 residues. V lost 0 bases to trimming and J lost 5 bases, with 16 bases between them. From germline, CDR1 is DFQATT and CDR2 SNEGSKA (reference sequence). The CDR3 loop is CSARDRVGARETQYF. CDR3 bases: TGCAGTGCTAGAGATCGGGTGGGGGCCCGGGAGACCCAGTACTTC.

The CDR3 coding sequence is TGTGCCAGCAGGACCCGAGGAGGGACCCCCGGGGAGCTGTTTTTT. Amino acid sequence: CASRTRGGTPGELFF. The chain employs TRBV2 and TRBJ2-2, with a weak D call TRBD2 (6 bases). V was cut by 6 bases and J by 6 bases, with 17 bases left in between. This CDR3 contains 15 residues. Germline V gives CDR1 SNHLY, CDR2 FYNNEI.

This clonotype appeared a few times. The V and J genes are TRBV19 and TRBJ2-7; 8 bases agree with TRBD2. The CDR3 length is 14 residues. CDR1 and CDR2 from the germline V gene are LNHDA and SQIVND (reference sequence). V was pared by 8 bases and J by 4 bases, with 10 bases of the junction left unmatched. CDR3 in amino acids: CASQPGLGRYEQYF. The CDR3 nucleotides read TGTGCCAGTCAACCGGGACTAGGGAGGTACGAGCAGTACTTC.

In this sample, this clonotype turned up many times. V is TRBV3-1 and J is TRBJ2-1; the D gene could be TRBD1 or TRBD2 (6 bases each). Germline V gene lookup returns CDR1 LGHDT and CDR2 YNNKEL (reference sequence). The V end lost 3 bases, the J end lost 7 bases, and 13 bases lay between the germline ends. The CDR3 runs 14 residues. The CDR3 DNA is TGTGCCAGCAGCCATAGCGGAGGGGGAAATGAGCAGTTCTTC. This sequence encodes CASSHSGGGNEQFF.

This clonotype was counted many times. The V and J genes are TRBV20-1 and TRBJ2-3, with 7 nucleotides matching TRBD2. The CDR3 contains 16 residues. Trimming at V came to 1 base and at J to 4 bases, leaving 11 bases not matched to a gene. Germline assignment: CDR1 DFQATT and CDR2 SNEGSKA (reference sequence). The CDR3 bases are TGCAGTGCTAGAGCGCGACTAGCAGGAAGGGCAGATACGCAGTATTTT. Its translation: CSARARLAGRADTQYF.

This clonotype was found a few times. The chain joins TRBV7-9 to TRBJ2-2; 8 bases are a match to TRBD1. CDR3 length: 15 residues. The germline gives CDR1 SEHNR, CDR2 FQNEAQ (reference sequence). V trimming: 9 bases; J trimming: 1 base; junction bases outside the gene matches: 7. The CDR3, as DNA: TGTGCCAGTTATACCGGGACAGGGAACACCGGGGAGCTGTTTTTT. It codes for CASYTGTGNTGELFF.

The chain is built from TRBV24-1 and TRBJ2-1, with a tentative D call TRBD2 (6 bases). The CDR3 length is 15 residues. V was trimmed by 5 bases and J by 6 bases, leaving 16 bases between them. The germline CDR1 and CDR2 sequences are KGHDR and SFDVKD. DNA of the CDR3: TGTGCCACCAGTGCACTCTATGGGACTTCCAATGAGCAGTTCTTC. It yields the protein CATSALYGTSNEQFF.

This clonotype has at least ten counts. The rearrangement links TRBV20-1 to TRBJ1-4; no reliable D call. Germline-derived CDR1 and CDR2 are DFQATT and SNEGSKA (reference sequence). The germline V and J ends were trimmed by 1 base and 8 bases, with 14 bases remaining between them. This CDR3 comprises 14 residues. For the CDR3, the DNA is TGCAGTGCTAGAGTCCCGTACGGTGGGGAAAAACTGTTTTTT. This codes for CSARVPYGGEKLFF.

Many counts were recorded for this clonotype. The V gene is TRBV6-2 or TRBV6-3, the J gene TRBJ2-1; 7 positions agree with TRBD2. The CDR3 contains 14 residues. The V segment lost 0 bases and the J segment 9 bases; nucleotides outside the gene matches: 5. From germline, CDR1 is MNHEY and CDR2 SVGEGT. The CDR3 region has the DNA TGTGCCAGCAGTTACTCTGGGAGGGCCAGTGAGCAGTTCTTC. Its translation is CASSYSGRASEQFF.

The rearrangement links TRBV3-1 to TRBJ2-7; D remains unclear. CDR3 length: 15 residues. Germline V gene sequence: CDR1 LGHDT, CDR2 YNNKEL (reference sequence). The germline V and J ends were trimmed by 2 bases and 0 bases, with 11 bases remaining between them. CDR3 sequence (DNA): TGTGCCAGCAGCCAAAGCTTCGCATCCTCCTACGAGCAGTACTTC. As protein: CASSQSFASSYEQYF.

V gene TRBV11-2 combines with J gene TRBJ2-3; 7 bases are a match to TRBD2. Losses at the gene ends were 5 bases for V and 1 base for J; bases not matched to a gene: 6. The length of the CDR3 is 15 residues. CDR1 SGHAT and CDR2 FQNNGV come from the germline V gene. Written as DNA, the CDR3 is TGTGCCAGCAGCCCATGGGAGGGCGGCACAGATACGCAGTATTTT. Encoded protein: CASSPWEGGTDTQYF.

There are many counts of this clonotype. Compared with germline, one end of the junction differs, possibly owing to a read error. The CDR3 DNA follows: TGTGCCAGCAGTTTAACGGGAACTAATGAAAAACTGTTTTTT. It translates to CASSLTGTNEKLFF. The V and J genes are TRBV5-1 and TRBJ1-4; D is unresolved. Looked up from germline, CDR1 is SGHRS and CDR2 is YFSETQ. The CDR3 has 14 residues.

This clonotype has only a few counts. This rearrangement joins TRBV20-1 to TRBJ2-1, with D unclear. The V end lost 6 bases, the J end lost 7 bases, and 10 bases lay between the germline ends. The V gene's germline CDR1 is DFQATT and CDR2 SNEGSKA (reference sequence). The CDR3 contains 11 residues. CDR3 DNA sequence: TGCAGTGCAAGACTGCGGAATGAGCAGTTCTTC. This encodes CSARLRNEQFF.

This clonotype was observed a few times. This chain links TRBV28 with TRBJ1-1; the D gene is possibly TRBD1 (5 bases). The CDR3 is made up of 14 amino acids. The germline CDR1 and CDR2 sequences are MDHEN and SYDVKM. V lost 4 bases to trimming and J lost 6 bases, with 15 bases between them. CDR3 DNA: TGTGCCAGCAGTTATTTCAAGGGGTTTGCTGAAGCTTTCTTT. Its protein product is CASSYFKGFAEAFF.

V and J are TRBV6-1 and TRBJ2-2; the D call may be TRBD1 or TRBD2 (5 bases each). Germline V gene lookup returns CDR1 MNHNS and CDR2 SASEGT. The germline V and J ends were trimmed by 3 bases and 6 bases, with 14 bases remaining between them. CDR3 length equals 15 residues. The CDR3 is CASSDPRRGPGELFF. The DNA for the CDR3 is TGTGCCAGCAGTGACCCTCGTCGGGGCCCCGGGGAGCTGTTTTTT.

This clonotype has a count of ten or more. The CDR3 reads CASSYSSAGGHNEQFF. CDR3 nucleotides: TGTGCCAGCAGTTACTCGTCGGCGGGAGGACACAATGAGCAGTTCTTC. The rearrangement uses TRBV6-5 and TRBJ2-1; 8 bases align to TRBD2. Germline CDR1 MNHEY, CDR2 SVGAGI. The CDR3 runs to 16 residues. V lost 0 bases and J lost 5; bases outside the gene matches: 6.

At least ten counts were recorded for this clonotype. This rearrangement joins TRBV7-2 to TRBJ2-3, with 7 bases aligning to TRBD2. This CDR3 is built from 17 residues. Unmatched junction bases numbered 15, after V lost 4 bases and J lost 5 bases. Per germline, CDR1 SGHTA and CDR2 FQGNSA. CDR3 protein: CASSSYTSVRGVDTQYF. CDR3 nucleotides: TGTGCCAGCAGCTCCTACACTAGCGTCCGGGGGGTAGATACGCAGTATTTT.

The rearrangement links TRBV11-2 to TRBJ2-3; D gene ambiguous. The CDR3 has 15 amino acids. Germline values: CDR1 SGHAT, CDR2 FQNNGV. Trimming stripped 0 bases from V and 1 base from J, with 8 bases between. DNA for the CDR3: TGTGCCAGCAGCTTAGACCGGCCTCGCACAGATACGCAGTATTTT. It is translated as CASSLDRPRTDTQYF.

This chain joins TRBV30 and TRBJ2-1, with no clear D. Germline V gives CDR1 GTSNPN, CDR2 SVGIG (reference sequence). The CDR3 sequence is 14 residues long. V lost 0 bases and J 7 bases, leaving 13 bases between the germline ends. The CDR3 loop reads CAWSVRPDWNEQFF. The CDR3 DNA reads TGTGCCTGGAGTGTACGCCCCGACTGGAATGAGCAGTTCTTC.

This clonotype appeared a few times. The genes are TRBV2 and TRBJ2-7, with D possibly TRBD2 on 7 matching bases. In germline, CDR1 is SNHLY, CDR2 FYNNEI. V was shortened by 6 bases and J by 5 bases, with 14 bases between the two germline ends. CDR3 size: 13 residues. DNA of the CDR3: TGTGCCAGCAGCCCCTTGGGGGGGCACGAGCAGTACTTC. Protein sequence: CASSPLGGHEQYF. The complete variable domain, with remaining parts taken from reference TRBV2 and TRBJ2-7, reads EPEVTQTPSHQVTQMGQEVILRCVPISNHLYFYWYRQILGQKVEFLVSFYNNEISEKSEIFDDQFSVERPDGSNFTLKIRSTKLEDSAMYFCASSPLGGHEQYFGPGTRLTVT.